A single sample gave rise to the 8 T cell receptor beta chains below, sequenced in a study of CD8+CD57+ T cells in acquired aplastic anemia. Patients sequenced had flow cytometry evidence of CD8+CD57+ cell expansion. Using genomic DNA as the template, TCR beta VDJ and CDR3 profiling was carried out. Via MiXCR, TCRdb re-called the reads, giving one row per CDR3 protein. The sample includes about 180,000 distinct CDR3 sequences, approximately 48% of them seen just once. Specimen: sorted CD4+, CD8+, or CD8+CD57+ T cells (not recorded which) from PBMCs. These TCRs come from a human donor with aplastic anemia.

The rearrangement uses TRBV29-1 and TRBJ1-2; 11 nucleotides align to TRBD1. This CDR3 has 14 residues. Germline CDR1 and CDR2: SQVTM and ANQGSEA. Trimming removed 6 bases from V and 0 bases from J; junction bases left unmatched: 3. The CDR3 region has the DNA TGCAGCGTAGGACAGGGGGCATCTAACTATGGCTACACCTTC. Translated, it gives CSVGQGASNYGYTF.

This clonotype was seen repeatedly, ten times or more. The chain has TRBV19 and TRBJ1-1; a possible D gene is TRBD1 (6 bases). The germline CDR1 and CDR2 sequences are LNHDA and SQIVND (reference sequence). V shed 1 base and J shed 1 base, with 10 bases lying between them. The CDR3 sequence is 15 residues long. CDR3 nucleotides: TGTGCCAGTAGTATAGTTCAGGGGCCGAACACTGAAGCTTTCTTT. Residues: CASSIVQGPNTEAFF.

The chain combines TRBV3-1 with TRBJ1-1; TRBD1 might be the D (5 bases). The CDR3 loop spans 14 amino acids. Trimming shortened V by 5 bases and J by 1 base, and 11 bases separated the two germline ends. In germline, CDR1 is LGHDT, CDR2 YNNKEL (reference sequence). CDR3 sequence reads: CASSSGGPNTEAFF. DNA of the CDR3: TGTGCCAGCAGCAGCGGGGGACCGAACACTGAAGCTTTCTTT.

The chain recombines TRBV20-1 with TRBJ1-6, with D uncertain. This CDR3 is 14 amino acids long. V lost 3 bases, J lost 9 bases, and 15 bases lay in between. Germline V gene data show CDR1 as DFQATT and CDR2 as SNEGSKA (reference sequence). CDR3 bases: TGCAGTGCTAGCGGCTACAGAGTAGGTTCACCCCTCCACTTT. Translation: CSASGYRVGSPLHF.

At least ten counts were recorded for this clonotype. The CDR3 loop is CASSLEPGTSGGTQYF. The CDR3 region has the DNA TGTGCCAGCAGCCTTGAACCCGGGACTAGCGGGGGGACCCAGTACTTC. This chain links TRBV9 with TRBJ2-5; 14 bases match TRBD2. Germline V gene lookup returns CDR1 SGDLS and CDR2 YYNGEE. The V gene end was trimmed by 4 bases and the J gene end by 7 bases; junction bases not matched to a gene: 9. The CDR3 spans 16 residues.

This clonotype was detected many times. The chain uses TRBV14 and TRBJ1-4; 7 bases align to TRBD1. The length of the CDR3 is 15 residues. The germline V gene has CDR1 SGHDN and CDR2 FVKESK. The ends lost 4 bases at V and 1 base at J; junction bases unmatched: 3. CDR3 bases: TGTGCCAGCAGCCGTAACAGGGGAACTAATGAAAAACTGTTTTTT. Residues: CASSRNRGTNEKLFF. The full variable domain, its missing parts supplied by reference TRBV14 and TRBJ1-4, is EAGVTQFPSHSVIEKGQTVTLRCDPISGHDNLYWYRRVMGKEIKFLLHFVKESKQDESGMPNNRFLAERTGGTYSTLKVQPAELEDSGVYFCASSRNRGTNEKLFFGSGTQLSVL.

This clonotype was seen a few times. The chain couples TRBV20-1 to TRBJ2-7; 9 bases fit TRBD2. This CDR3 has 13 residues. V trimming: 6 bases; J trimming: 3 bases; junction bases outside the gene matches: 6. Germline assignment: CDR1 DFQATT and CDR2 SNEGSKA (reference sequence). The CDR3 loop reads CSALSGGLYEQYF. CDR3 DNA sequence: TGCAGTGCCCTGAGCGGGGGGCTCTACGAGCAGTACTTC.

The V and J genes are TRBV9 and TRBJ2-3; no reliable D call. There are 14 residues in the CDR3. The germline CDR1 and CDR2 sequences are SGDLS and YYNGEE. V lost 0 bases, J lost 4 bases, and 9 bases lay in between. Written as DNA, the CDR3 is TGTGCCAGCAGCGTAGGGGTAGCAGCAGATACGCAGTATTTT. Its protein is CASSVGVAADTQYF. The full variable domain, completed using reference TRBV9 and TRBJ2-3, is DSGVTQTPKHLITATGQRVTLRCSPRSGDLSVYWYQQSLDQGLQFLIQYYNGEERAKGNILERFSAQQFPDLHSELNLSSLELGDSALYFCASSVGVAADTQYFGPGTRLTVL.